This record looks at one TCR beta chain sequence and its context. Its specificity is unknown. Thawed PBMCs were FACS-sorted into unstimulated CD4+CD25+CD127- regulatory T cells, CD4+CD25- non-regulatory cells, CD4 and CD8 cells. V dropped 0 bases and J dropped 7; count of bases not matched to a gene: 5. CDR3 size: 15 residues. From germline, CDR1 is MNHNY and CDR2 SVGAGI (reference sequence). Produced via immunoSEQ multiplex PCR; TCRdb's table is partial and in-frame only. Of about 240,000 clones in the sample, approximately 84% are singletons; the top ten hold over 0.5%. The sample belongs to a study of Tregs in tolerant kidney transplant recipients. Study-level results: The small number of patients limits these findings pending further validation. Biological reproducibility was not directly addressed in this study.

Sequenced material: CD4+ T cells from blood. J is TRBJ2-4 and V is TRBV6-6, with TRBD1 matching 8 bases. The receptor was derived from a human donor in good health. Written as DNA, the CDR3 is TGTGCCAGCAGTTACTCGCAGGGGGCGCGGAACATTCAGTACTTC. Its translation: CASSYSQGARNIQYF.